This T cell receptor beta chain appears in the sequencing data of a study of T cells after yellow fever vaccination (dated by TCRdb to between 2018 and 2021). For the wider study: Libraries from fractions with low cell numbers were prepared with the SMART-Seq v4 Ultra Low Input RNA kit. Blood samples were taken at several timepoints before and after primary and secondary immunization, and bulk PBMC replicates and cell subsets were isolated. Bulk TCR alpha and beta repertoires were sequenced longitudinally to track T-cell clones before and after primary and booster YFV17D yellow fever vaccination. The cohort comprised two healthy male donors, one aged 18 to 29 and one aged 30 to 39 years. The paper as a whole reports these results and caveats: FACS-sorted repertoires could contain abundant contaminating clonotypes from the bulk population, so computational filtering was required. After the booster, most clones that had expanded after primary vaccination were detected again (about 95% of CD4 and 88% of CD8), suggesting broad maintenance of memory. Compared with the primary T-cell response, the secondary T-cell response was weaker but faster, peaking on day 5 rather than day 15. A small share of clonotypes occurred in both CD4 and CD8 compartments, likely arising from convergent recombination. Because only a couple of donors were included in the study, the extent to which the findings can be generalized is limited.

This clonotype was observed many times. This clone's antigen is unknown. No per-base quality is available; no much larger clone lies one base away. Per the publication, the treatment or condition label means: live attenuated yellow fever vaccine strain. Two biological replicates of bulk PBMCs were collected at each blood-draw timepoint. A standard Ficoll-Paque protocol was used to isolate PBMCs from peripheral blood. RNA was extracted with TriZol from bulk PBMCs, CD4 and CD8 fractions, and dextramer-positive and dextramer-negative fractions. CDR3 length: 15 amino acids, cysteine to phenylalanine. Left in the record is the CDR3 DNA by itself, 45 bases read in frame from the first base. The germline V and J ends show losses of 6 bases and 6 bases respectively, and no gene match explains 5 bases of the junction. TCR cDNA was synthesized by 5'RACE template switching, which introduced a universal primer site and unique molecular identifiers. cDNA synthesis was primed from both the TCR alpha and TCR beta constant segments. Library amplification used two PCR steps, and the second PCR step added sample barcodes and sequencing adapters. Sequencing of libraries was done on Illumina HiSeq 2500 (2x100 bp) or NovaSeq (2x150 bp). The authors' analysis ran thus. Demultiplexing of reads and collapsing into UMI consensus sequences were performed with MIGEC, and V(D)J alignment was carried out with MiXCR. Clonotypes responding to the vaccine were identified with edgeR on replicate PBMC samples, with the criteria of FDR below 0.01 and a log2 fold change above 5 up to day 15. CD4 or CD8 identity was assigned to each bulk clonotype according to whether the clonotype was present at higher abundance in the sequenced CD4 repertoire or the sequenced CD8 repertoire. The public sequencing data were trimmed at Q25 with fastp and processed into clonotypes with MiXCR by TCRdb, which kept only in-frame beta chains. Identical CDR3 proteins give one entry, which carries the most common genes and DNA. It is TCRdb's table, rather than the study itself, that gives the V and J calls and clone size. This sample holds under 550,000 distinct CDR3 sequences; 21% were observed only once. Of the sample, 16% is held by the ten largest clones.

The sequence links TRBV12-3 or TRBV12-4 to TRBJ2-1; 13 bases in the junction line up with TRBD2. The TCR was taken from a man younger than 30 who received the YFV17D yellow fever vaccine. Sequencing used PBMCs, obtained about 20 days after the first yellow fever vaccination. Here the CDR3 is given as CASRSGTSGANEQFF. The bases read TGTGCCAGCAGGTCCGGGACTAGCGGGGCCAATGAGCAGTTCTTC.